This T cell receptor beta chain was recovered during a study of T cells in Graves' hyperthyroidism and ophthalmopathy. The V end was cut by 3 bases, the J end by 8 bases, with 19 bases between. The CDR3 runs to 15 residues. Germline CDR1 reads SGHNT; CDR2 reads YYREEE (reference sequence). RNA transcripts gave rise to amplified TCR beta CDR3 regions. HTBI primers were used for first-round RT-PCR of the TCR CDR3. TCRdb reprocessed the multiplex PCR reads via MiXCR and lists one record per CDR3 protein. The sample consists of about 500,000 distinct CDR3 sequences, approximately 17% of them appearing once.

The specimen sequenced was blood. The chain links TRBV5-4 to TRBJ2-3; perhaps D is TRBD1 or TRBD2 (5 bases each). The origin of this receptor is a woman between 18 and 29 years old with Graves' ophthalmopathy. The CDR3 DNA sequence: TGTGCCAGCAGCTCGGTCGGGACCCAAGGTGTTACGCAGTATTTT. This translates into CASSSVGTQGVTQYF.